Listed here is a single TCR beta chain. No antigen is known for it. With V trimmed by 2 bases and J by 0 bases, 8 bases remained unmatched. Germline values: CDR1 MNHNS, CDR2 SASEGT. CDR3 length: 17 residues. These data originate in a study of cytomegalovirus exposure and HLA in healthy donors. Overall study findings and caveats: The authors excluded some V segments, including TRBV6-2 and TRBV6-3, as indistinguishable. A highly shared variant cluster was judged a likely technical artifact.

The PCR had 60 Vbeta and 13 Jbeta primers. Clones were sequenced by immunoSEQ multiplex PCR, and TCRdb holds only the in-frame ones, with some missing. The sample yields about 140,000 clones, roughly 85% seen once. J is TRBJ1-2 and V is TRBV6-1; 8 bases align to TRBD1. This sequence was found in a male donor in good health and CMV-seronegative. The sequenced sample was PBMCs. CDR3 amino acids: CASSENHRGSPNYGYTF. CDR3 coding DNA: TGTGCCAGCAGTGAAAATCACAGGGGGTCACCTAACTATGGCTACACCTTC.